This note documents a single TCR beta chain sequence. Its cognate antigen is unknown. The sample comes from a study of post-analysis software for immune sequencing data. Sequencing libraries made from TCR beta cDNA carried unique molecular identifiers. Out of roughly 0.85 to 11 million T cells, 470,000 or so cDNA molecules were generated. In TCRdb, the PCR reads were re-called with MiXCR into one record per CDR3 protein. The sample has some 690,000 distinct CDR3 sequences, 59% seen once. The CDR3 is 14 amino acids. Trimming removed 1 base from V and 9 bases from J; junction bases left unmatched: 4. Looked up from germline, CDR1 is MGHRA and CDR2 is YSYEKL. General study points: Several TRBV segments (TRBV5-6, TRBV5-1 and TRBV20-1 among them) occurred more frequently in patients than in controls. A significant reduction in normalized Chao1 diversity was observed in multiple sclerosis patients versus controls. When the samples were clustered directly with F measure, those that had been prepared in the same batch showed strong co-clustering.

The chain has TRBV4-1 and TRBJ2-1; 9 nucleotides line up with TRBD1. The clonotype originates from a girl aged 2 to 10 with multiple sclerosis. The sequencing sample was made of blood. CDR3 amino acids: CASSQVNRGLEQFF. DNA of the CDR3: TGCGCCAGCAGCCAAGTCAACAGGGGGCTTGAGCAGTTCTTC.